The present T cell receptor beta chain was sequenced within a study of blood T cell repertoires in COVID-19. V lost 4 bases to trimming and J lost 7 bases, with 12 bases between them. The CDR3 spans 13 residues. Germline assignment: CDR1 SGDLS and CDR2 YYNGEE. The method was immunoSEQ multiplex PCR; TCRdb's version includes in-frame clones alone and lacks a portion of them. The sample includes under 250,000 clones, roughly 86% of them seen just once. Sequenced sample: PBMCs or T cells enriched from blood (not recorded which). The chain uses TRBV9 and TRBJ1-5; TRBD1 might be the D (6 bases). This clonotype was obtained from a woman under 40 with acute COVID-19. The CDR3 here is CASSPSGGQPQHF. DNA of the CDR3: TGTGCCAGCAGCCCATCGGGGGGCCAGCCCCAGCATTTT.